These T cell receptor beta chains were read from a single sample in a study of cytomegalovirus exposure and HLA in healthy donors. Data came from immunoSEQ multiplex PCR; TCRdb stores just in-frame clones and leaves some out. The table has more than 200,000 clones, roughly 88% seen once. Material: PBMCs. The receptors come from a young woman in good health and CMV-seronegative. Each CDR3 is given with its conserved first and last residue. The D gene is left open where the match is weak. Rows may omit the clone size; those that give it use once, few, many or a size class.

size	V	J	D	DNA	CDR3
NA	TRBV18	TRBJ2-7	NA	TGTGCCAGCTCACCGGGGCAGGTTCAGGTCGAGCAGTACTTC	CASSPGQVQVEQYF
NA	TRBV15	TRBJ2-1	TRBD2	TGTGCCACCAGCAGAGGACTAGCGGGAAACAATGAGCAGTTCTTC	CATSRGLAGNNEQFF
NA	TRBV28	TRBJ2-7	NA	TGTGCCAGCAGTTCCGGGACTTACGAGCAGTACTTC	CASSSGTYEQYF
NA	TRBV4-3	TRBJ2-7	NA	TGCGCCAGCAGCCAAGATAGGGCCGGCGCTAGCCTCGGGGAGCAGTACTTC	CASSQDRAGASLGEQYF
NA	TRBV29-1	TRBJ2-7	TRBD1	TGCAGCGTTGAGGGACAGGGGGAGGCCTACGAGCAGTACTTC	CSVEGQGEAYEQYF
NA	TRBV28	TRBJ1-1	NA	TGTGCCAGCAGCAAGGACACTCCTAACACTGAAGCTTTCTTT	CASSKDTPNTEAFF
once	TRBV7-2	TRBJ1-1	NA	TGTGCCAGCAGCTTAGTAGGTCGTGGGACGGTAAACACTGAAGCTTTCTTT	CASSLVGRGTVNTEAFF
NA	TRBV4-2	TRBJ2-7	TRBD2	TGTGCCAGCAGCCAGAAACGGGAGGGAGTCTACGAGCAGTACTTC	CASSQKREGVYEQYF
NA	TRBV4-3	TRBJ2-1	NA	TGCGCCAGCAGCCAAGATATGGGGCAGGGGACGGAGGAGCAGTTCTTC	CASSQDMGQGTEEQFF
NA	TRBV10-2	TRBJ2-7	TRBD2	TGCGCCAGCAGTGAGGGGCGGGAGGGCCTTGGCTCTAACTACGAGCAGTACTTC	CASSEGREGLGSNYEQYF
NA	TRBV10-3	TRBJ1-5	TRBD1	TGTGCCATCAGTCCCGGACAGGGGCCCTTTCAGCCCCAGCATTTT	CAISPGQGPFQPQHF
NA	TRBV28	TRBJ1-5	NA	TGTGCCAGCAGTTCTATTGACATTAGCAATCAGCCCCAGCATTTT	CASSSIDISNQPQHF
NA	TRBV29-1	TRBJ2-3	TRBD1	TGCAGCGCTGCACAGGGGGATGGATGGACAGATACGCAGTATTTT	CSAAQGDGWTDTQYF
once	TRBV6-4	TRBJ1-1	NA	TGTGCCAGCAGCCACCTCGGACGGGACACTGAAGCTTTCTTT	CASSHLGRDTEAFF
NA	TRBV11-1	TRBJ2-3	NA	TGTGCCAGCAGCGCCACAGATACGCAGTATTTT	CASSATDTQYF
NA	TRBV28	TRBJ2-7	NA	TGTGCCAGCAGTTCCCCTAGCGAGGCACGCTACGAGCAGTACTTC	CASSSPSEARYEQYF
NA	TRBV10-3	TRBJ1-3	NA	TGTGCCATCAGTGATTTACGGACAAGGCCGGACGGAACCATATATTTT	CAISDLRTRPDGTIYF
NA	TRBV4-3	TRBJ1-2	NA	TGCGCCAGCAGCCAAGAGGGCCCGGGAGATAACTATGGCTACACCTTC	CASSQEGPGDNYGYTF
NA	TRBV6-1	TRBJ1-3	TRBD1	TGTGCCAGCAAAGGGGACAGAATTTCTGGAAACACCATATATTTT	CASKGDRISGNTIYF
once	TRBV6-1	TRBJ2-3	NA	TGTGCCAGCAGTGCAACAGCGCAAACTTTCACAGATACGCAGTATTTT	CASSATAQTFTDTQYF
NA	TRBV28	TRBJ2-7	NA	TGTGCCAGCAGACCGGGCCCTAGATACGAGCAGTACTTC	CASRPGPRYEQYF
NA	TRBV9	TRBJ1-3	NA	TGTGCCAGCAGCGGCTTCTCTGGAAACACCATATATTTT	CASSGFSGNTIYF
NA	TRBV11-2	TRBJ2-3	NA	TGTGCCAGCAGCCCCCTCCCCCTAGAAGATACGCAGTATTTT	CASSPLPLEDTQYF
NA	TRBV2	TRBJ2-1	NA	TGTGCCAGCAGTGAGAGGCAGGGACCCCCCCTCTACAATGAGCAGTTCTTC	CASSERQGPPLYNEQFF
NA	TRBV9	TRBJ2-1	TRBD1	TGTGCCAGCAGCCTACAGGGGGGAGCCTACAATGAGCAGTTCTTC	CASSLQGGAYNEQFF
once	TRBV6-4	TRBJ1-5	NA	TGTGCCAGCAGTGTACAGGTGGGGCAGCCCCAGCATTTT	CASSVQVGQPQHF
NA	TRBV7-8	TRBJ2-7	TRBD1	TGTGCCAGCAGCTATCGAGGACAGGCCTACGAGCAGTACTTC	CASSYRGQAYEQYF
NA	TRBV28	TRBJ1-3	NA	TGTGCCAGCGGACCGGAGGGCTTCGGAAACACCATATATTTT	CASGPEGFGNTIYF
NA	TRBV2	TRBJ2-6	NA	TGTGCCAGCACCCCTGGGCGGAACTCTGGGGCCAACGTCCTGACTTTC	CASTPGRNSGANVLTF
NA	TRBV2	TRBJ2-3	TRBD2	TGTGCCAGCACTAGCGGGAGGGCCTTAGATACGCAGTATTTT	CASTSGRALDTQYF
NA	TRBV11-3	TRBJ2-2	NA	TGTGCCAGCAGCTTATACACCGGGGAGCTGTTTTTT	CASSLYTGELFF
NA	TRBV10-2	TRBJ2-7	NA	TGCGCCAGCAAACCGGAGTTCTCCTACGAGCAGTACTTC	CASKPEFSYEQYF
NA	TRBV6-1	TRBJ1-2	TRBD1	TGTGCCAGCAGTCAAAGGGACAGGGGGCCTTCTGGCTACACCTTC	CASSQRDRGPSGYTF
NA	TRBV5-8	TRBJ1-2	NA	TGTGCCAGCAGCTTGGGGACTAGAATTCAGCGCCCTCGGTATGGCTACACCTTC	CASSLGTRIQRPRYGYTF
once	TRBV18	TRBJ2-3	NA	TGTGCCAGCTCACCACAGAGCACAGATACGCAGTATTTT	CASSPQSTDTQYF
NA	TRBV18	TRBJ2-1	NA	TGTGCCAGCTCACCGGGACCAAGTAATGAGCAGTTCTTC	CASSPGPSNEQFF
few	TRBV11-3	TRBJ1-2	NA	TGTGCCAGCAGCGGCGAGAGGACAGTCTATGGCTACACCTTC	CASSGERTVYGYTF
NA	TRBV2	TRBJ1-2	NA	TGTGCCAGCAGTGACAGGGTTGGCTATGGCTACACCTTC	CASSDRVGYGYTF
once	TRBV2	TRBJ1-4	TRBD1	TGTGCCAGCAGTGATGCACAGGGGGTCACAACTAATGAAAAACTGTTTTTT	CASSDAQGVTTNEKLFF
NA	TRBV7-6	TRBJ2-7	NA	TGTGCCAGCAGCTTAGGTCCTTCCTACGAGCAGTACTTC	CASSLGPSYEQYF
NA	TRBV5-1	TRBJ2-1	NA	TGCGCCAGCAGCTTGGCTTACGGACTGGACAATGAGCAGTTCTTC	CASSLAYGLDNEQFF
NA	TRBV28	TRBJ2-5	NA	TGTGCCAGCAGCACCGGGACCGTGCAAGAGACCCAGTACTTC	CASSTGTVQETQYF
NA	TRBV28	TRBJ2-4	NA	TGTGCCAGCAGTTTGAGAGTGGATGGGAAAAACATTCAGTACTTC	CASSLRVDGKNIQYF
NA	TRBV29-1	TRBJ2-7	NA	TGCAGCGGAACCCAGGGGATCGGGGAGCAGTACTTC	CSGTQGIGEQYF